Ten or more counts support the clone carrying this T cell receptor (beta chain). This specimen comes from a study of T cells in Graves' hyperthyroidism and ophthalmopathy. The germline gives CDR1 DFQATT, CDR2 SNEGSKA (reference sequence). The CDR3 extends over 15 amino acids. V lost 0 bases and J lost 8, with 19 bases in between. Any patient presenting with uncontrolled infection, other autoimmune disease, pregnancy or lactation was left out. The diagnostic basis comprised clinical symptoms, serum thyroxine and TRAb, thyroid ultrasound and orbital computed tomography. The blood specimen was taken at initial hyperthyroidism diagnosis, before any ophthalmopathy symptoms. Researchers took RNA transcripts and amplified the TCR beta CDR3 regions from them. Researchers ran a first-round RT-PCR on the TCR CDR3 using the HTBI primer set. TCRdb re-derived calls from the multiplex PCR reads in MiXCR, one entry per CDR3 protein. This table has about 280,000 distinct CDR3 sequences, 25% to 30% appearing once.

Sequenced sample: blood. This receptor was identified in a man aged 35 to 55 with Graves' hyperthyroidism that later progressed to Graves' ophthalmopathy. This chain uses TRBV20-1 with TRBJ1-2, with D possibly TRBD1 on 5 matching bases. The CDR3 region has the DNA TGCAGTGCTAGAGATATAGGGGTGGGCTTCTACGGCTACACCTTC. Translating gives CSARDIGVGFYGYTF.